The rows below give T cell receptor beta chains drawn from one sample of a study of CD4+ T cells in melanoma. Clones were sequenced by immunoSEQ multiplex PCR, and TCRdb holds only the in-frame ones, with some missing. The table has approximately 9,900 clones, roughly three quarters seen once. The source material was peripheral blood. These receptors were collected from a human donor with melanoma. The CDR3 runs from the conserved cysteine through the conserved F or W. D genes are given only for firm matches. Clone size is given for some rows only: seen once, a few or many times, or a class if the clone is expanded.

TRBD1	TRBV15	TRBJ1-2	16	NA	CATSRVGQGARFLYTF	TGTGCCACCAGCAGAGTAGGGCAGGGGGCCCGCTTTTTGTACACCTTC
NA	TRBV28	TRBJ1-4	15	NA	CASSEARDTGGQLFF	TGTGCCAGCAGTGAAGCACGGGACACCGGGGGACAACTGTTTTTT
TRBD1	TRBV10-3	TRBJ1-1	14	once	CAISDTGGDTEAFF	TGTGCCATCAGTGATACAGGGGGGGACACTGAAGCTTTCTTT
NA	TRBV9	TRBJ2-3	16	NA	CASSASGRMGTDTQYF	TGTGCCAGCAGCGCATCAGGGAGGATGGGCACAGATACGCAGTATTTT
NA	TRBV30	TRBJ1-6	16	NA	CAWSVPDSSYNSPLHF	TGTGCCTGGAGTGTGCCGGACAGCTCCTATAATTCACCCCTCCACTTT
NA	TRBV6-5	TRBJ1-6	16	medium-sized	CASSYFVPTNNSPLHF	TGTGCCAGCAGTTACTTTGTGCCTACGAATAATTCACCCCTCCACTTT
TRBD1	TRBV28	TRBJ1-6	15	NA	CASSPSQDRGLPLHF	TGTGCCAGCAGCCCCTCTCAGGACAGGGGGCTCCCCCTCCACTTT
NA	TRBV28	TRBJ2-1	12	NA	CASSQQGYEQFF	TGTGCCAGCAGTCAACAGGGATATGAGCAGTTCTTC
NA	TRBV7-9	TRBJ2-7	14	NA	CASSLPRESYEQYF	TGTGCCAGCAGCCTCCCCCGGGAGTCCTACGAGCAGTACTTC
TRBD1	TRBV27	TRBJ1-2	14	few	CASTSGQANYGYTF	TGTGCCAGCACTTCGGGACAGGCTAACTATGGCTACACCTTC
TRBD1	TRBV30	TRBJ2-7	14	few	CAWIPGQGSYEQYF	TGTGCCTGGATCCCGGGACAGGGTTCCTACGAGCAGTACTTC
NA	TRBV7-2	TRBJ2-5	16	NA	CASISRLSVLGETQYF	TGTGCCAGCATCTCAAGGTTGTCAGTACTTGGGGAGACCCAGTACTTC
NA	TRBV7-9	TRBJ1-6	17	NA	CASSFSGGADRNSPLHF	TGTGCCAGCAGCTTTAGTGGGGGCGCGGATCGGAATTCACCCCTCCACTTT
NA	TRBV6-5	TRBJ1-3	13	NA	CASRADLGNTIYF	TGTGCCAGCAGAGCGGACCTTGGGAACACCATATATTTT
NA	TRBV7-9	TRBJ2-7	15	NA	CASTRGSPSSYEQYF	TGTGCCAGCACTCGTGGTTCTCCGAGCTCCTACGAGCAGTACTTC
NA	TRBV2	TRBJ1-1	11	NA	CASSLGGVAFF	TGTGCCAGCAGCCTCGGGGGAGTGGCTTTCTTT
NA	TRBV18	TRBJ2-3	13	NA	CASSPLFGDTQYF	TGTGCCAGCTCACCTCTCTTTGGGGATACGCAGTATTTT
NA	TRBV11-1	TRBJ2-2	15	NA	CASSGTGSNTGELFF	TGTGCCAGCAGCGGCACAGGGTCGAACACCGGGGAGCTGTTTTTT
NA	TRBV4-1	TRBJ2-5	15	once	CASSQFSRTEETQYF	TGCGCCAGCAGCCAATTCTCTCGGACTGAAGAGACCCAGTACTTC
NA	TRBV15	TRBJ2-1	15	NA	CATSRVDSYLNEQFF	TGTGCCACCAGCAGAGTAGACAGTTACCTGAATGAGCAGTTCTTC
NA	TRBV6-6	TRBJ1-1	13	few	CASSLTGEGKAFF	TGTGCCAGCAGTCTTACGGGGGAAGGGAAAGCTTTCTTT
NA	TRBV7-6	TRBJ2-5	15	NA	CASSLGQGRKETQYF	TGTGCCAGCAGCCTAGGGCAGGGAAGGAAAGAGACCCAGTACTTC
NA	TRBV10-3	TRBJ2-2	11	medium-sized	CAISEVGELFF	TGTGCCATCAGTGAGGTCGGGGAGCTGTTTTTT
NA	TRBV5-4	TRBJ2-7	17	NA	CASSQVTDRGFLYEQYF	TGTGCCAGCAGCCAAGTGACCGACAGAGGTTTCCTCTACGAGCAGTACTTC
TRBD1	TRBV10-3	TRBJ2-3	13	NA	CAIRDRGTDTQYF	TGTGCCATCCGGGACAGGGGCACAGATACGCAGTATTTT
NA	TRBV5-1	TRBJ2-3	16	NA	CASSGEGDTRTDTQYF	TGCGCCAGCAGCGGGGAGGGGGACACTCGCACAGATACGCAGTATTTT
NA	TRBV5-6	TRBJ1-2	13	NA	CASSHPGHLGFTF	TGTGCCAGCAGCCATCCGGGACACCTTGGGTTCACCTTC
NA	TRBV7-6	TRBJ2-7	14	few	CASSSGTNSYEQYF	TGTGCCAGCAGCAGCGGGACAAACTCCTACGAGCAGTACTTC
NA	TRBV4-1	TRBJ2-1	14	once	CASSYRDLGNEQFF	TGCGCCAGCAGCTACCGGGACTTAGGGAATGAGCAGTTCTTC
NA	TRBV4-1	TRBJ1-1	17	NA	CASTPSPNPIMNTEAFF	TGCGCCAGCACCCCGTCCCCTAACCCAATCATGAACACTGAAGCTTTCTTT
NA	TRBV6-6	TRBJ2-7	15	NA	CASSTVGASSYEQYF	TGTGCCAGCAGCACCGTAGGCGCGAGCTCCTACGAGCAGTACTTC
NA	TRBV6-5	TRBJ1-2	13	NA	CASSYNRMIGYTF	TGTGCCAGCAGTTACAATCGTATGATTGGCTACACCTTC